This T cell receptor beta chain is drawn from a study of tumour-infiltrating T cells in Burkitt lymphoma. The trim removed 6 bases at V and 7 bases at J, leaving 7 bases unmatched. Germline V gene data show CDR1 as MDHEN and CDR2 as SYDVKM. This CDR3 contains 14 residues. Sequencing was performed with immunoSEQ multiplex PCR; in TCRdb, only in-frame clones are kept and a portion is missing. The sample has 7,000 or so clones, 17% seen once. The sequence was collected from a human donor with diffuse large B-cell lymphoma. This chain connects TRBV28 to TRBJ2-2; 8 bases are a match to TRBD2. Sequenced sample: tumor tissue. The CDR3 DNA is TGTGCCAGCAGAGGTTGGCGGGAGGACGGGGAGCTGTTTTTT. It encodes CASRGWREDGELFF.